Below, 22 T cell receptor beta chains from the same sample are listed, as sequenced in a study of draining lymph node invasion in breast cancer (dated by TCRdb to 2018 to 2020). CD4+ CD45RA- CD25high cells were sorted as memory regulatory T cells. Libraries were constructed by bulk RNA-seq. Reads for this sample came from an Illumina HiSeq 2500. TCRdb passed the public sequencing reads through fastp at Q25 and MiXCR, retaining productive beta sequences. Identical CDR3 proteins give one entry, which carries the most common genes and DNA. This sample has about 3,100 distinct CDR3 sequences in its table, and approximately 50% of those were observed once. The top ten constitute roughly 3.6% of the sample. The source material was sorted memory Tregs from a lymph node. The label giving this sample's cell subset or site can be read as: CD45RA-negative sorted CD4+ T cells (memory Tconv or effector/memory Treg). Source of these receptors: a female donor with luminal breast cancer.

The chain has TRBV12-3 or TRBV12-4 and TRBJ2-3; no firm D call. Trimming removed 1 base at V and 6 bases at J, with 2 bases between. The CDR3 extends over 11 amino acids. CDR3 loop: CASSLGDTQYF. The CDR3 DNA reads TGTGCCAGCAGTTTAGGGGATACGCAGTATTTT.

CDR3 sequence: CASSPRGEGSYNEQFF. As DNA, the CDR3 is TGTGCCAGCAGCCCAAGAGGGGAAGGGTCCTACAATGAGCAGTTCTTC. The chain employs TRBV6-2 or TRBV6-3 and TRBJ2-1; D might be TRBD1 or TRBD2, each matching 5 bases. This CDR3 comprises 16 residues. Trimming removed 6 bases at V and 1 base at J, with 16 bases between. CDR1 and CDR2 from the germline V gene are MNHEY and SVGEGT.

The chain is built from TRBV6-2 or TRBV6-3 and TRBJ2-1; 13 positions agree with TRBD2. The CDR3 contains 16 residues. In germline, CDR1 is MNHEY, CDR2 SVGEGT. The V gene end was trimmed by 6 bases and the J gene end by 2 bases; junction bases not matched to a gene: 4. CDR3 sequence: CASRGLAGLAYNEQFF. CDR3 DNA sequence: TGTGCCAGCAGGGGACTAGCGGGATTAGCCTACAATGAGCAGTTCTTC.

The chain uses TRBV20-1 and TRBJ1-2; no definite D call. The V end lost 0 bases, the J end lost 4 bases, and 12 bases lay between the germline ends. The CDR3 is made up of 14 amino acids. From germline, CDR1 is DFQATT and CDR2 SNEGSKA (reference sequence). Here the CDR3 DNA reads TGCAGTGCTAGAGATCTGGGTCGGTCCTATGGCTACACCTTC. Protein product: CSARDLGRSYGYTF.

The CDR3 DNA is TGTGCCAGCAGCCTCTCTCCCATTCACGGACGGAAGAACACTGAAGCTTTCTTT. Translating it yields CASSLSPIHGRKNTEAFF. The V and J genes are TRBV11-1 and TRBJ1-1; D call uncertain. Trimming cost V 5 bases and J 1 base, with 23 bases left between them. CDR1 is SGHAT and CDR2 is FQDESV in the germline V gene (reference sequence). This CDR3 region has 18 residues.

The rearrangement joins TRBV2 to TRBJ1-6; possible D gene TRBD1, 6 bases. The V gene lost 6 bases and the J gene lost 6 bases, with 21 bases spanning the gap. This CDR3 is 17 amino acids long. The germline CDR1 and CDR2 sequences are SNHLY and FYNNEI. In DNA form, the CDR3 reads TGTGCCAGCAGCCCCCCGGAGGGGGGACCACTTAATTCACCCCTCCACTTT. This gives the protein CASSPPEGGPLNSPLHF.

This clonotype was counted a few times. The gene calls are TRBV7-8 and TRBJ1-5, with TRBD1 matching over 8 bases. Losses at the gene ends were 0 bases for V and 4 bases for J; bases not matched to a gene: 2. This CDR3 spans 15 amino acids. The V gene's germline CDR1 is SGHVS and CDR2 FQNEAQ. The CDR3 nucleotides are TGTGCCAGCAGCTTAGCTGGGACAGGAAATCAGCCCCAGCATTTT. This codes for CASSLAGTGNQPQHF.

CDR3 region: CATVREHTEAFF. The CDR3 DNA reads as TGTGCCACCGTGCGCGAGCACACTGAAGCTTTCTTT. The chain combines TRBV7-2 with TRBJ1-1; D remains ambiguous. The V gene lost 10 bases and the J gene lost 3 bases, with 12 bases spanning the gap. The V gene's germline CDR1 is SGHTA and CDR2 FQGNSA. The CDR3 totals 12 residues.

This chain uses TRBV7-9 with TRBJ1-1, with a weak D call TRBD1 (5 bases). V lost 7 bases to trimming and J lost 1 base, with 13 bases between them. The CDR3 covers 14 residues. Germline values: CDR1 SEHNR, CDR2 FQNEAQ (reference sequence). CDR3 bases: TGTGCCAGCACGGCGGGGGAGAAGAACACTGAAGCTTTCTTT. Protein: CASTAGEKNTEAFF. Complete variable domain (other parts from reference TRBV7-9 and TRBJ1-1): DTGVSQNPRHKITKRGQNVTFRCDPISEHNRLYWYRQTLGQGPEFLTYFQNEAQLEKSRLLSDRFSAERPKGSFSTLEIQRTEQGDSAMYLCASTAGEKNTEAFFGQGTRLTVV.

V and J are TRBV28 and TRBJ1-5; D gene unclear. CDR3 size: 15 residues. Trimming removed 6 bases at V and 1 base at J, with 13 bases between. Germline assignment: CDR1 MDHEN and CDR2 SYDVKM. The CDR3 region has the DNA TGTGCCAGCAGCCCTTCACTAGGAAGCAATCAGCCCCAGCATTTT. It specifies CASSPSLGSNQPQHF.

The CDR3 bases are TGTGCCACCAGCAGAGATAGCAGTAGCAATCAGCCCCAGCATTTT. Protein product: CATSRDSSSNQPQHF. The rearrangement uses TRBV15 and TRBJ1-5, with D uncertain. The germline V gene has CDR1 LNHNV and CDR2 YYDKDF (reference sequence). The CDR3 contains 15 residues. Between the trimmed V and J ends, which lost 0 bases and 0 bases, there was a span of 6 bases.

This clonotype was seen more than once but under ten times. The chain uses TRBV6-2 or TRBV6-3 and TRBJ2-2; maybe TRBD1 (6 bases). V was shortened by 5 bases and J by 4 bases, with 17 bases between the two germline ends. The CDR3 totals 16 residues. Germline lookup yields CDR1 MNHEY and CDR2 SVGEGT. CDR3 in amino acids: CASSRRDTGTTGELFF. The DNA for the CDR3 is TGTGCCAGCAGTCGCCGGGACACCGGAACCACCGGGGAGCTGTTTTTT.

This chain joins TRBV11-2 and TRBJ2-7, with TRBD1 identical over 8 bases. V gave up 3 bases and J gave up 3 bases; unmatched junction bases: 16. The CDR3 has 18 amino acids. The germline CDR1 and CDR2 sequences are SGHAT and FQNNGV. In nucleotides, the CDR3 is TGTGCCAGCAGCTTGGAAGGCCGCCAGACAGGGGTTGGCTACGAGCAGTACTTC. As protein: CASSLEGRQTGVGYEQYF.

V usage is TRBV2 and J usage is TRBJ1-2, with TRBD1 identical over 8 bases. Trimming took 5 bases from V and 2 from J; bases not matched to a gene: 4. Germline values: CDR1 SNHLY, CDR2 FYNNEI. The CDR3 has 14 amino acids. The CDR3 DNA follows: TGTGCCAGCAGTCCAGCAGGGGGCAACTATGGCTACACCTTC. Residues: CASSPAGGNYGYTF.

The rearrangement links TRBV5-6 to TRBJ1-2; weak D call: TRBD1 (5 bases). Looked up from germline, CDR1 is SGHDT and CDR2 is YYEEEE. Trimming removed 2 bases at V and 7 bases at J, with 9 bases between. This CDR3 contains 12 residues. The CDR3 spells CASSLRGTGYTF. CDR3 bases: TGTGCCAGCAGCTTAAGGGGAACTGGCTACACCTTC.

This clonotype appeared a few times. This chain's CDR3 is CASSPLSGGRNEQYF. DNA for the CDR3: TGTGCCAGCAGCCCACTGTCTGGGGGGAGAAACGAGCAGTACTTC. The chain combines TRBV3-1 with TRBJ2-7; possible D gene TRBD2, 6 bases. V lost 4 bases and J 5 bases, leaving 18 bases between the germline ends. CDR1 and CDR2 from the germline V gene are LGHDT and YNNKEL (reference sequence). The CDR3 spans 15 residues.

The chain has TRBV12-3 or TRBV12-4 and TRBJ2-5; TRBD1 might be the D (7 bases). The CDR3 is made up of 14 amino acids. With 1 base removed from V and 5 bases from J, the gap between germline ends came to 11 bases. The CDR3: CASSLVGGGETQYF. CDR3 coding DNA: TGTGCCAGCAGTTTAGTAGGAGGGGGCGAGACCCAGTACTTC.

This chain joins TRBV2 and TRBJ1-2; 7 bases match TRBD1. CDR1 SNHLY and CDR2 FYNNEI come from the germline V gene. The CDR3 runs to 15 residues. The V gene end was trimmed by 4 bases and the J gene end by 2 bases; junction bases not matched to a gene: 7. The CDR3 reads CASSGSAGGNYGYTF. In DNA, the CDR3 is TGTGCCAGCAGTGGGTCGGCAGGGGGGAACTATGGCTACACCTTC.

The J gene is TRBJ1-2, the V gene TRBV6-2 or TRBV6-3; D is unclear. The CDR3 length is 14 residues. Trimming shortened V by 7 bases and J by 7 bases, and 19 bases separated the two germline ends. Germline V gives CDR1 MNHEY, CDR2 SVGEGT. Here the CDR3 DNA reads TGTGCCAGCACGGTCGGTGATCCTTTCTCTGGCTACACCTTC. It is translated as CASTVGDPFSGYTF.

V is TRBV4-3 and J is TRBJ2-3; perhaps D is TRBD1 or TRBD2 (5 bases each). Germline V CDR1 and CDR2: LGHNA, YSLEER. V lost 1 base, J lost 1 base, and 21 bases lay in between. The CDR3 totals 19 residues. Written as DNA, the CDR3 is TGCGCCAGCAGCCAAGGGGGCTCCTGGGGGAGAGGAGGCACAGATACGCAGTATTTT. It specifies CASSQGGSWGRGGTDTQYF.

CDR3 protein: CSARFRDGYTF. CDR3 coding DNA: TGCAGTGCTAGGTTCCGTGATGGCTACACCTTC. The chain links TRBV20-1 to TRBJ1-2; D gene ambiguous. Germline assignment: CDR1 DFQATT and CDR2 SNEGSKA (reference sequence). Trimming shortened V by 3 bases and J by 6 bases, and 8 bases separated the two germline ends. The CDR3 is 11 amino acids.

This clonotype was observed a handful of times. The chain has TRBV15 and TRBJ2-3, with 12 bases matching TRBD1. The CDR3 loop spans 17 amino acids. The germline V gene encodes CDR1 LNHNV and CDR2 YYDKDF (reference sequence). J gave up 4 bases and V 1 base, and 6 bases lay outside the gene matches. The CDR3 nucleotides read TGTGCCACCAGCAGAGGTGGGACAGGGGGCGGCGCAGATACGCAGTATTTT. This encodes CATSRGGTGGGADTQYF.